Listed below are T cell receptor beta chains from one sample, sequenced in a study of cytomegalovirus exposure and HLA in healthy donors. TCRdb keeps only in-frame clones here, not all; method: immunoSEQ multiplex PCR. Altogether more than 85,000 clones are present, less than 70% being singletons, with the ten largest covering less than 1.5%. Sequenced input: PBMCs. Every receptor here comes from a female donor in good health and CMV-seronegative. Each CDR3 is given with its conserved first and last residue. A D gene is named only where the DNA matches it firmly. Rows give clone size only sometimes, using once, few, many, or a class for an expanded clone.

TRBJ2-7 | . | . | TRBV6-5 | CASSYSSLGSYEQYF | TGTGCCAGCAGTTACTCCTCACTCGGGAGCTACGAGCAGTACTTC
TRBJ2-3 | TRBD2 | . | TRBV28 | CASIGSGSGGTDTQYF | TGTGCCAGCATCGGTAGCGGGTCCGGGGGGACAGATACGCAGTATTTT
TRBJ1-2 | TRBD1 | . | TRBV7-8 | CASSPRATGGARYGYTF | TGTGCCAGCAGCCCGAGAGCAACAGGGGGCGCAAGATATGGCTACACCTTC
TRBJ2-7 | . | . | TRBV11-3 | CASSFPRGSIFYEQYF | TGTGCCAGCAGCTTTCCTCGCGGGTCTATCTTTTACGAGCAGTACTTC
TRBJ1-1 | . | . | TRBV18 | CASSLSGHPNTEAFF | TGTGCCAGCTCGCTTTCGGGACACCCGAACACTGAAGCTTTCTTT
TRBJ2-1 | TRBD2 | once | TRBV19 | CASTPGSGGLGQFF | TGTGCCAGTACCCCCGGTAGCGGGGGGCTTGGGCAGTTCTTC
TRBJ2-7 | . | once | TRBV28 | CASSSAEITGSEQYF | TGTGCCAGCAGTTCCGCCGAAATTACAGGGTCCGAGCAGTACTTC
TRBJ2-4 | TRBD1 | . | TRBV28 | CAINRDRVNIQYF | TGTGCAATAAACCGAGACAGGGTTAACATTCAGTACTTC
TRBJ2-5 | . | . | TRBV4-1 | CASSQARQETQYF | TGCGCCAGCAGCCAAGCGAGGCAAGAGACCCAGTACTTC
TRBJ2-7 | TRBD1 | . | TRBV27 | CASSLQVPGGDEQYF | TGTGCCAGCAGTTTACAGGTTCCAGGGGGCGACGAGCAGTACTTC
TRBJ2-7 | TRBD1 | once | TRBV11-1 | CASSRTGLHEQYF | TGTGCCAGCAGCAGGACAGGTTTGCACGAGCAGTACTTC
TRBJ2-3 | . | . | TRBV5-1 | CASSFDPTSTDTQYF | TGCGCCAGCAGCTTCGATCCTACTAGCACAGATACGCAGTATTTT
TRBJ1-4 | TRBD1 | . | TRBV4-1 | CASSRGQGSREKLFF | TGCGCCAGCAGCCGGGGACAGGGAAGTCGTGAAAAACTGTTTTTT
TRBJ1-1 | TRBD1 | . | TRBV27 | CASSSTGGRSTEAFF | TGTGCCAGCAGTTCCACAGGGGGGAGGAGCACTGAAGCTTTCTTT
TRBJ2-1 | TRBD2 | . | TRBV27 | CASSSGLAAFNEQFF | TGTGCCAGCAGTTCCGGACTAGCCGCCTTCAATGAGCAGTTCTTC
TRBJ2-7 | . | . | TRBV6-5 | CASSYSRGPSPEQYF | TGTGCCAGCAGTTACTCGCGGGGACCTTCCCCGGAGCAGTACTTC
TRBJ1-5 | . | . | TRBV19 | CASSGSQPQHF | TGTGCCAGTAGCGGGAGCCAGCCCCAGCATTTT
TRBJ2-7 | . | . | TRBV5-1 | CASSGRYDYEQYF | TGCGCCAGCAGCGGCAGGTACGACTACGAGCAGTACTTC
TRBJ1-1 | . | . | TRBV30 | CAWSRGMNTEAFF | TGTGCCTGGAGCCGAGGAATGAACACTGAAGCTTTCTTT
TRBJ1-2 | TRBD1 | . | TRBV28 | CASSLIGTGVYGYTF | TGTGCCAGCAGTTTAATCGGGACAGGGGTCTATGGCTACACCTTC
TRBJ1-1 | . | . | TRBV4-3 | CVSSRDPGTPSNTEAFF | TGCGTCAGCAGCCGCGACCCCGGGACACCTTCGAACACTGAAGCTTTCTTT
TRBJ2-2 | TRBD2 | few | TRBV2 | CASTPRTSGRNTGELFF | TGTGCCAGCACCCCCAGGACTAGCGGGAGAAACACCGGGGAGCTGTTTTTT
TRBJ1-2 | . | few | TRBV7-9 | CASSSLIARGYTF | TGTGCCAGCAGCAGCCTTATAGCGCGCGGCTACACCTTC
TRBJ1-6 | TRBD1 | . | TRBV2 | CASSEEQGARWSPLHF | TGTGCCAGCAGTGAGGAACAGGGGGCTCGATGGTCACCCCTCCACTTT
TRBJ1-1 | . | once | TRBV7-9 | CASSLFGGRGTEAFF | TGTGCCAGCAGCTTATTCGGGGGACGGGGCACTGAAGCTTTCTTT
TRBJ1-1 | . | . | TRBV5-1 | CASSAREDGIMAEAFF | TGCGCCAGCAGCGCACGGGAGGACGGAATTATGGCTGAAGCTTTCTTT
TRBJ1-6 | TRBD1 | . | TRBV4-1 | CASSHRDRVSPLHF | TGCGCCAGCAGCCACCGGGACAGGGTTTCACCCCTCCACTTT
TRBJ1-2 | . | . | TRBV5-6 | CASSLGTNGYTF | TGTGCCAGCAGCTTGGGGACTAATGGCTACACCTTC
TRBJ2-3 | . | . | TRBV5-1 | CASSRGTDTQYF | TGCGCCAGCAGCCGAGGCACAGATACGCAGTATTTT
TRBJ1-2 | TRBD1 | . | TRBV4-3 | CASSYRQGADYGYTF | TGCGCCAGCAGCTACCGACAGGGGGCGGACTATGGCTACACCTTC
TRBJ1-1 | . | . | TRBV28 | CASSFREGTEAFF | TGTGCCAGCAGTTTTCGGGAGGGCACTGAAGCTTTCTTT
TRBJ1-5 | . | . | TRBV4-1 | CASSQRTDVSLQPQHF | TGCGCCAGCAGCCAACGGACAGACGTCTCCCTTCAGCCCCAGCATTTT
TRBJ1-5 | TRBD1 | . | TRBV5-4 | CASSPDRGDQPQHF | TGTGCCAGCAGTCCGGACAGGGGGGATCAGCCCCAGCATTTT
TRBJ2-1 | . | . | TRBV19 | CASSIDPGVTVVFF | TGTGCCAGTAGTATAGATCCGGGAGTGACTGTGGTGTTCTTC
TRBJ2-2 | . | . | TRBV6-5 | CASSFVGRNTGELFF | TGTGCCAGCAGTTTTGTCGGGAGGAACACCGGGGAGCTGTTTTTT
TRBJ2-3 | TRBD1 | . | TRBV7-9 | CASSPQTGALTDTRYF | TGTGCCAGCAGCCCCCAAACAGGGGCCCTGACAGATACGCGGTATTTT
TRBJ2-7 | TRBD2 | . | TRBV9 | CASSVGLAGNEQYF | TGTGCCAGCAGCGTGGGACTAGCGGGAAACGAGCAGTACTTC
TRBJ2-3 | TRBD2 | . | TRBV7-2 | CASSLKSGGSTDTQYF | TGTGCCAGCAGCTTAAAAAGCGGGGGGAGCACAGATACGCAGTATTTT
TRBJ1-2 | TRBD1 | . | TRBV7-2 | CASSFGTGGSYGYTF | TGTGCCAGCAGCTTCGGGACAGGGGGGAGCTATGGCTACACCTTC
TRBJ2-3 | . | . | TRBV7-9 | CASSLRRGPDTQYF | TGTGCCAGCAGCTTGCGGCGGGGGCCAGATACGCAGTATTTT
TRBJ1-1 | . | . | TRBV6-1 | CASSPSGIGTEAFF | TGTGCCAGCAGCCCCTCCGGGATCGGGACTGAAGCTTTCTTT
TRBJ2-7 | TRBD1 | . | TRBV19 | CASSGRGQIYEQYF | TGTGCCAGTAGTGGCAGGGGGCAAATCTACGAGCAGTACTTC
TRBJ2-2 | TRBD2 | . | TRBV5-1 | CASSKGLAGGPGTGELFF | TGCGCCAGCAGCAAGGGACTAGCGGGAGGGCCGGGCACCGGGGAGCTGTTTTTT
TRBJ1-4 | . | . | TRBV13 | CASSARGPATNEKLFF | TGTGCCAGCAGCGCCCGCGGCCCTGCAACTAATGAAAAACTGTTTTTT
TRBJ1-1 | . | . | TRBV7-6 | CASSPGLNTEAFF | TGTGCCAGCAGCCCCGGGTTGAACACTGAAGCTTTCTTT
TRBJ1-2 | TRBD1 | . | TRBV6-6 | CASSAVSGQGAIGYTF | TGTGCCAGCAGTGCCGTTTCGGGACAGGGGGCGATTGGCTACACCTTC
TRBJ1-1 | TRBD1 | . | TRBV7-2 | CASSSQIGTGEAFF | TGTGCCAGCAGCAGCCAGATTGGGACAGGGGAAGCTTTCTTT
TRBJ2-5 | . | . | TRBV6-6 | CASSLVKGEQYF | TGTGCCAGCAGCCTAGTAAAGGGGGAGCAGTACTTC
TRBJ2-7 | TRBD2 | few | TRBV13 | CASSPRGTSGGYEQYF | TGTGCCAGCAGCCCTCGGGGGACTAGCGGGGGGTACGAGCAGTACTTC
TRBJ2-3 | . | . | TRBV7-9 | CASSLGAGLASDTQYF | TGTGCCAGCAGCTTAGGGGCGGGACTCGCATCAGATACGCAGTATTTT